Each of the 16 T cell receptor beta chains below was sequenced from the same sample in a study of shared clonotypes between healthy human individuals (dated by TCRdb to about 2020). The protocol used for the library was the immunoSEQ multiplex PCR assay. In its TCRdb copy, this immuneACCESS table keeps in-frame sequences only and misses some clones. Where compared with another copy, unresolved V genes explain less than half of these, and the others have no known cause. The sample table holds about 1 million clones, of which around 76% were seen once. Of the sample, approximately 1.5% is held by the ten largest clones. Sequenced: memory CD4+ T cells sorted from blood. The meaning of the sample's cell subset or site label: CD45RA-negative fraction. The receptors stem from a man between 18 and 35 years old in good health.

The chain carries TRBV5-1 and TRBJ2-2, with 10 bases fitting TRBD1. Germline CDR1 reads SGHRS; CDR2 reads YFSETQ. V lost 2 bases and J lost 3; bases outside the gene matches: 10. The CDR3 has 18 residues. This chain's CDR3 is CASSFSRDRGLDTGELFF. The DNA for the CDR3 is TGCGCCAGCAGCTTTTCCCGGGACAGGGGTTTGGACACCGGGGAGCTGTTTTTT.

A note on this clone: The sample has other DNA sequences that encode this CDR3 too. This rearrangement joins TRBV5-1 to TRBJ2-3; 10 nucleotides line up with TRBD2. CDR1 and CDR2 (germline): SGHRS, YFSETQ. The CDR3 loop spans 15 amino acids. The trim removed 3 bases at V and 0 bases at J, leaving 1 base unmatched. CDR3 loop: CASSSTSGSTDTQYF. The DNA of the CDR3 is TGCGCCAGCAGCTCGACTAGCGGGAGCACAGATACGCAGTATTTT.

This sequence joins TRBV27 and TRBJ2-2, with TRBD2 identical over 7 bases. The CDR3 runs 16 residues. Germline CDR1 reads MNHEY; CDR2 reads SMNVEV (reference sequence). J lost 4 bases, V lost 2 bases, and 7 bases had no gene match. CDR3 residues: CASSLSGARTTGELFF. Written as DNA, the CDR3 is TGTGCCAGCAGTTTAAGCGGGGCCCGGACCACCGGGGAGCTGTTTTTT.

The gene calls are TRBV10-3 and TRBJ1-4; D gene uncertain. The CDR3 loop spans 14 amino acids. CDR1 and CDR2 (germline): ENHRY, SYGVKD. The germline V and J ends were trimmed by 3 bases and 5 bases, with 10 bases remaining between them. The CDR3 loop is CAISDPGRNEKLFF. CDR3 nucleotide sequence: TGTGCCATCAGTGACCCCGGGAGGAATGAAAAACTGTTTTTT.

The rearrangement joins TRBV7-9 to TRBJ2-1; TRBD2 is a possible D gene (5 bases). The CDR3 is made up of 14 amino acids. Trimming pared 0 bases from V and 9 bases from J, leaving 12 bases between. The germline V gene has CDR1 SEHNR and CDR2 FQNEAQ (reference sequence). Written as DNA, the CDR3 is TGTGCCAGCAGCTTAGCTTTTGAGGGTCCTGAGCAGTTCTTC. Protein: CASSLAFEGPEQFF.

This clone was counted between two and nine times. J is TRBJ2-1 and V is TRBV30; 7 nucleotides agree with TRBD2. With 0 bases clipped from V and 4 bases from J, the junction kept 3 bases outside the gene matches. CDR1 and CDR2 (germline): GTSNPN, SVGIG (reference sequence). The CDR3 loop spans 14 amino acids. CDR3: CAWSVQRDYNEQFF. The CDR3 DNA sequence: TGTGCCTGGAGTGTACAGCGGGATTACAATGAGCAGTTCTTC.

The V and J genes are TRBV19 and TRBJ1-3; no reliable D call. This CDR3 has 15 residues. The germline V gene encodes CDR1 LNHDA and CDR2 SQIVND (reference sequence). The V and J ends lost 6 bases and 0 bases respectively, with 12 bases between them. CDR3 residues: CASRPTESSGNTIYF. The DNA for the CDR3 is TGTGCCAGTAGGCCGACGGAGAGCTCTGGAAACACCATATATTTT. The full variable domain, rest sourced from reference TRBV19 and TRBJ1-3, is DGGITQSPKYLFRKEGQNVTLSCEQNLNHDAMYWYRQDPGQGLRLIYYSQIVNDFQKGDIAEGYSVSREKKESFPLTVTSAQKNPTAFYLCASRPTESSGNTIYFGEGSWLTVV.

The J gene is TRBJ1-6, the V gene TRBV5-8, with D possibly matching TRBD1 (5 bases). Deletions cut 2 bases from V and 6 bases from J, with 6 bases between. The CDR3 loop spans 13 amino acids. CDR1 is SGHTS and CDR2 is YDEGEE in the germline V gene. CDR3 amino acids: CASSLQANSPLHF. In DNA, the CDR3 is TGTGCCAGCAGCTTACAGGCTAATTCACCCCTCCACTTT.

The chain employs TRBV13 and TRBJ1-2; 9 bases are a match to TRBD1. This CDR3 has 15 residues. The J segment lost 3 bases and the V segment lost 5 bases, leaving 7 bases of the junction unmatched. Germline CDR1 reads PRHDT; CDR2 reads FYEKMQ (reference sequence). CDR3 amino acids: CASSPRQGVDYGYTF. The CDR3 DNA follows: TGTGCCAGCAGCCCGAGACAGGGGGTGGACTATGGCTACACCTTC.

The CDR3 loop reads CASSERGGSSTDTQYF. CDR3 DNA: TGTGCCAGCAGTGAACGTGGCGGGAGCAGCACAGATACGCAGTATTTT. The chain employs TRBV2 and TRBJ2-3, with 7 bases aligning to TRBD2. This CDR3 region has 16 residues. The germline V gene encodes CDR1 SNHLY and CDR2 FYNNEI. The trim removed 2 bases at V and 0 bases at J, leaving 5 bases unmatched.

The chain recombines TRBV19 with TRBJ1-2; the match to TRBD1 covers 8 bases. This CDR3 contains 14 residues. The germline V gene has CDR1 LNHDA and CDR2 SQIVND (reference sequence). Trimming at V came to 6 bases and at J to 4 bases, leaving 7 bases not matched to a gene. The CDR3 nucleotides are TGTGCCAGTAGCCCGGGACAGGCGATCTATGGCTACACCTTC. Its translation: CASSPGQAIYGYTF. The variable domain in full, completed from reference TRBV19 and TRBJ1-2, reads DGGITQSPKYLFRKEGQNVTLSCEQNLNHDAMYWYRQDPGQGLRLIYYSQIVNDFQKGDIAEGYSVSREKKESFPLTVTSAQKNPTAFYLCASSPGQAIYGYTFGSGTRLTVV.

The J gene is TRBJ2-4, the V gene TRBV5-1; 11 bases align to TRBD1. The ends lost 3 bases at V and 6 bases at J; junction bases unmatched: 8. The V gene's germline CDR1 is SGHRS and CDR2 YFSETQ. The CDR3 loop spans 16 amino acids. The CDR3 DNA is TGCGCCAGCAGCTCCCGGACAGGGGGCGAGGGAAACATTCAGTACTTC. Translating it yields CASSSRTGGEGNIQYF.

This chain uses TRBV5-1 with TRBJ2-7; a weak D match, TRBD1 (5 bases). Germline assignment: CDR1 SGHRS and CDR2 YFSETQ. CDR3 length: 14 residues. V was clipped by 1 base and J by 2 bases, with 10 bases between them. Written as DNA, the CDR3 is TGCGCCAGCAGCTTGCTCCAGGGCCCCTACGAGCAGTACTTC. This encodes CASSLLQGPYEQYF.

This clone was observed a handful of times. The rearrangement links TRBV11-2 to TRBJ1-5; no clear D. Germline V gives CDR1 SGHAT, CDR2 FQNNGV. The CDR3 spans 13 residues. Trimming removed 5 bases at V and 7 bases at J, with 12 bases between. The DNA for the CDR3 is TGTGCCAGCAGCCGGACTTCGTGGCAGCCCCAGCATTTT. It specifies CASSRTSWQPQHF.

The chain couples TRBV28 to TRBJ2-7; D is unresolved. The CDR3 is 12 amino acids. Germline CDR1 and CDR2: MDHEN and SYDVKM. Trimming cost V 8 bases and J 3 bases, with 11 bases left between them. CDR3 sequence (DNA): TGTGCCAGCGCATTAGGAGTCTACGAGCAGTACTTC. Protein: CASALGVYEQYF.

CDR3 protein: CASSPAGSGTETQYF. CDR3 in DNA: TGTGCCAGCAGCCCCGCGGGCAGCGGGACGGAGACCCAGTACTTC. This rearrangement joins TRBV5-4 to TRBJ2-5; 7 nucleotides match TRBD2. V was clipped by 4 bases and J by 5 bases; unmatched bases: 11. This CDR3 spans 15 amino acids. Germline loops: CDR1 SGHNT, CDR2 YYREEE (reference sequence). Full variable domain (remainder filled in from reference TRBV5-4 and TRBJ2-5): ETGVTQSPTHLIKTRGQQVTLRCSSQSGHNTVSWYQQALGQGPQFIFQYYREEENGRGNFPPRFSGLQFPNYSSELNVNALELDDSALYLCASSPAGSGTETQYFGPGTRLLVL.